The rows below give T cell receptor beta chains drawn from one sample of a study of blood T cell repertoires in COVID-19. Some clones are missing from TCRdb's copy, which holds only in-frame ones; the method was immunoSEQ multiplex PCR. The top ten clones hold more than 20% of a sample with more than 20,000 clones, approximately 80% of them seen once. Sequenced sample: peripheral blood. Receptors were obtained from a man at least 80 years old with active or convalescent COVID-19. Each CDR3 is given with its conserved first and last residue. Each record gives: CDR3 protein, CDR3 DNA, V gene, J gene, clone size, D gene. The D gene is left open where the match is weak. Size tells how often a clone was seen (once, few, many) or the class of an expanded clone, and some rows leave it out.

CDR3 protein: CASSEAAAYSPLHF
CDR3 DNA: TGTGCCAGCAGTGAAGCGGCGGCATATTCACCCCTCCACTTT
V gene: TRBV6-1
J gene: TRBJ1-6
clone size: -
D gene: -

CDR3 protein: CSVEGGTSGREIDTQYF
CDR3 DNA: TGCAGCGTTGAAGGTGGGACTAGCGGGAGGGAGATAGATACGCAGTATTTT
V gene: TRBV29-1
J gene: TRBJ2-3
clone size: -
D gene: TRBD2

CDR3 protein: CASSVGTGGYTEAFF
CDR3 DNA: TGTGCCAGCAGCGTAGGGACAGGGGGCTACACTGAAGCTTTCTTT
V gene: TRBV9
J gene: TRBJ1-1
clone size: medium-sized
D gene: TRBD1

CDR3 protein: CASSSRDRVRAEAFF
CDR3 DNA: TGTGCCAGCAGCTCCCGAGACAGGGTACGCGCTGAAGCTTTCTTT
V gene: TRBV9
J gene: TRBJ1-1
clone size: -
D gene: TRBD1

CDR3 protein: CASSPYTGLLQETQYF
CDR3 DNA: TGTGCCAGCAGCCCTTATACAGGGCTTCTTCAAGAGACCCAGTACTTC
V gene: TRBV14
J gene: TRBJ2-5
clone size: -
D gene: -

CDR3 protein: CASSFREGTEAFF
CDR3 DNA: TGTGCTAGCAGCTTTCGGGAAGGCACTGAAGCTTTCTTT
V gene: TRBV7-7
J gene: TRBJ1-1
clone size: medium-sized
D gene: -

CDR3 protein: CASSTGQSSYNEQFF
CDR3 DNA: TGTGCCAGCAGCACTGGACAGTCCTCCTACAATGAGCAGTTCTTC
V gene: TRBV9
J gene: TRBJ2-1
clone size: -
D gene: -

CDR3 protein: CASSPGTVSSYEQYF
CDR3 DNA: TGTGCCAGCTCACCCGGGACAGTAAGCTCCTACGAGCAGTACTTC
V gene: TRBV18
J gene: TRBJ2-7
clone size: -
D gene: TRBD1

CDR3 protein: CASSIQPTNTEAFF
CDR3 DNA: TGTGCCAGCAGCATACAGCCCACTAACACTGAAGCTTTCTTT
V gene: TRBV7-2
J gene: TRBJ1-1
clone size: -
D gene: -

CDR3 protein: CASSLEGTGNEQFF
CDR3 DNA: TGTGCCAGCAGCTTAGAGGGGACAGGCAATGAGCAGTTCTTC
V gene: TRBV11-2
J gene: TRBJ2-1
clone size: -
D gene: TRBD1

CDR3 protein: CASEGQGGDTQYF
CDR3 DNA: TGTGCTAGTGAAGGACAGGGGGGGGATACGCAGTATTTT
V gene: TRBV12-5
J gene: TRBJ2-3
clone size: -
D gene: TRBD1

CDR3 protein: CASSQKTRGFSYEQYF
CDR3 DNA: TGTGCCAGCAGCCAAAAAACTAGGGGGTTCTCCTACGAGCAGTACTTC
V gene: TRBV3-1/TRBV3-2
J gene: TRBJ2-7
clone size: -
D gene: -

CDR3 protein: CASSQASLAGGSTDTQYF
CDR3 DNA: TGTGCCAGCAGCCAAGCCTCTCTAGCGGGGGGCAGCACAGATACGCAGTATTTT
V gene: TRBV3-1/TRBV3-2
J gene: TRBJ2-3
clone size: -
D gene: TRBD2

CDR3 protein: CASSLPRVGDRIISKETQYF
CDR3 DNA: TGCGCCAGCAGCTTGCCGCGTGTCGGGGACAGGATAATTTCCAAGGAGACCCAGTACTTC
V gene: TRBV5-1
J gene: TRBJ2-5
clone size: -
D gene: TRBD1

CDR3 protein: CASSYESGQINQPQHF
CDR3 DNA: TGTGCCAGCAGTTACGAATCGGGACAGATCAATCAGCCCCAGCATTTT
V gene: TRBV6-6
J gene: TRBJ1-5
clone size: few
D gene: TRBD1

CDR3 protein: CASRGTGGETQYF
CDR3 DNA: TGTGCCAGCAGAGGGACAGGGGGAGAGACCCAGTACTTC
V gene: TRBV27
J gene: TRBJ2-5
clone size: once
D gene: TRBD1

CDR3 protein: CASSGAGTELSNYGYTF
CDR3 DNA: TGTGCCAGCTCGGGCGCGGGGACAGAACTTTCTAACTATGGCTACACCTTC
V gene: TRBV18
J gene: TRBJ1-2
clone size: -
D gene: TRBD1

CDR3 protein: CASSPAGVLLRGTGDEQYF
CDR3 DNA: TGCGCCAGCAGTCCCGCCGGGGTATTACTTCGCGGGACAGGGGACGAGCAGTACTTC
V gene: TRBV23-1
J gene: TRBJ2-7
clone size: -
D gene: TRBD1

CDR3 protein: CASSPAGTGRYEQYF
CDR3 DNA: TGTGCCAGCTCACCCGCCGGGACAGGGCGCTACGAGCAGTACTTC
V gene: TRBV18
J gene: TRBJ2-7
clone size: once
D gene: TRBD1

CDR3 protein: CAISESELAGDNEQFF
CDR3 DNA: TGTGCCATCAGTGAGTCGGAGCTAGCGGGAGACAATGAGCAGTTCTTC
V gene: TRBV10-3
J gene: TRBJ2-1
clone size: -
D gene: TRBD2

CDR3 protein: CSVHHRGLTEAFF
CDR3 DNA: TGCAGCGTCCATCACAGGGGGCTCACTGAAGCTTTCTTT
V gene: TRBV29-1
J gene: TRBJ1-1
clone size: -
D gene: TRBD1

CDR3 protein: CASSEGQGPYYGYTF
CDR3 DNA: TGCGCCAGCAGTGAGGGACAGGGGCCTTACTATGGCTACACCTTC
V gene: TRBV10-2
J gene: TRBJ1-2
clone size: -
D gene: TRBD1